This T cell receptor (beta chain) was retrieved from a study of T cells in Graves' hyperthyroidism and ophthalmopathy. TCR beta CDR3 region amplification was performed from RNA transcripts. RT-PCR in the first round (using the HTBI primer set) targeted the TCR CDR3. Using its own MiXCR run on the multiplex PCR reads, TCRdb lists one record per CDR3 protein. The sample records over 500,000 distinct CDR3 sequences, about 16% being singletons. This clonotype was counted a few times. The study based diagnoses on clinical symptoms, serum thyroxine and TRAb, thyroid ultrasound and orbital computed tomography. V lost 3 bases and J lost 7; bases outside the gene matches: 6. This CDR3 comprises 14 residues. Germline V lookup: CDR1 MNHEY, CDR2 SVGAGI.

The chain couples TRBV6-5 to TRBJ1-5; the match to TRBD1 covers 7 bases. The sequencing input was blood. The sequence was collected from a woman aged 30 to 39 with Graves' ophthalmopathy. This chain's CDR3 is CASSYRQGDQPQHF. CDR3 bases: TGTGCCAGCAGTTATAGACAGGGTGACCAGCCCCAGCATTTT.